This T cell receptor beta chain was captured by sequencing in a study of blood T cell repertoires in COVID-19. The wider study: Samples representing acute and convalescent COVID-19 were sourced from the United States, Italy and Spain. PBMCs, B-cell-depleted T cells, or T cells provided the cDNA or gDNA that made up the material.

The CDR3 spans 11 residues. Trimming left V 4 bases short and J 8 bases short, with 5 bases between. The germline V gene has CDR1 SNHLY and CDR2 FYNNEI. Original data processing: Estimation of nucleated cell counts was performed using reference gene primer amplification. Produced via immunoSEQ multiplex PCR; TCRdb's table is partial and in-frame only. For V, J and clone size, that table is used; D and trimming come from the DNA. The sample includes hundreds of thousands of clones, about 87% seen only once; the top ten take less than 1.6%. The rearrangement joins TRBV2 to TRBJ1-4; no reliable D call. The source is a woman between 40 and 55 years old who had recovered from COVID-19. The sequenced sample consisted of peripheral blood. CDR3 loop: CASSVEEKLFF. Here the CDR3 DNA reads TGTGCCAGCAGTGTGGAGGAAAAACTGTTTTTT.